Listed here are 11 T cell receptor beta chains from one sample, sequenced in a study of identifying expanded T cells in peripheral blood. Here immunoSEQ multiplex PCR was the method, and the copy in TCRdb shows in-frame clones only, minus some. This table has tens of thousands of clones, roughly 89% appearing once. Sequencing was carried out using blood. The receptors were gathered from a person aged 18 to 75 in good health.

The rearrangement joins TRBV6-5 to TRBJ2-7, with 7 bases lining up with TRBD1. CDR3 length equals 15 residues. CDR1 is MNHEY, CDR2 SVGAGI, per germline. V shed 2 bases, J shed 0 bases, and the junction held 4 bases outside the gene matches. As DNA, the CDR3 is TGTGCCAGCAGTTACGACAGGGACATCTCCTACGAGCAGTACTTC. This gives the protein CASSYDRDISYEQYF.

This clone was observed a handful of times. This chain links TRBV10-3 with TRBJ2-7; D is unclear. The CDR3 sequence is 11 residues long. Trimming cost V 2 bases and J 4 bases, with 3 bases left between them. CDR1 and CDR2 from the germline V gene are ENHRY and SYGVKD. The CDR3 here is CAISEEYEQYF. CDR3 coding DNA: TGTGCCATCAGTGAGGAGTACGAGCAGTACTTC.

The CDR3, as DNA: TGCGCCAGCAGCCAAGAAAGTAGCGGACTCACAGATACGCAGTATTTT. Translation gives CASSQESSGLTDTQYF. The V call is TRBV4-3, the J call TRBJ2-3; TRBD2 is a possible D gene (6 bases). The germline gives CDR1 LGHNA, CDR2 YSLEER. Trimming cost V 0 bases and J 2 bases, with 12 bases left between them. The CDR3 extends over 16 amino acids.

This chain connects TRBV6-5 to TRBJ2-1, with D possibly being TRBD1 (5 bases). Germline-derived CDR1 and CDR2 are MNHEY and SVGAGI. There are 16 residues in the CDR3. V was trimmed by 3 bases and J by 1 base, leaving 13 bases between them. The CDR3 protein is CASSYSGHKSYNEQFF. For the CDR3, the DNA is TGTGCCAGCAGTTATTCAGGGCATAAGTCCTACAATGAGCAGTTCTTC.

The CDR3 here is CASSLTNLNEQYF. CDR3 nucleotides: TGTGCCAGCAGTTTAACCAACCTCAACGAGCAGTACTTC. The chain employs TRBV27 and TRBJ2-7; no firm D call. Germline CDR1 is MNHEY and CDR2 is SMNVEV (reference sequence). V lost 2 bases and J lost 5, with 10 bases in between. The CDR3 runs to 13 residues.

This chain links TRBV7-2 with TRBJ2-1; D might be TRBD1 (6 bases). The CDR3 spans 17 residues. Trimming removed 4 bases from V and 7 bases from J, with 23 bases in between. Germline CDR1 SGHTA, CDR2 FQGNSA. The CDR3 protein is CASSYVPYRQRGNEQFF. CDR3 sequence (DNA): TGTGCCAGCAGCTATGTGCCCTATAGGCAAAGGGGGAATGAGCAGTTCTTC.

The rearrangement joins TRBV5-8 to TRBJ2-5, with a possible D match to TRBD1 (6 bases). Germline-derived CDR1 and CDR2 are SGHTS and YDEGEE. The length of the CDR3 is 15 residues. V dropped 9 bases and J dropped 5 bases, with 23 bases sitting between them. CDR3 nucleotides: TGTGCCACCCAGACGCGGAACAGGGATGAGGAGACCCAGTACTTC. This translates into CATQTRNRDEETQYF.

CDR3 loop: CASSVLETAFGNTIYF. Here the CDR3 DNA reads TGTGCCAGCAGCGTGTTGGAAACGGCGTTTGGAAACACCATATATTTT. J is TRBJ1-3 and V is TRBV9; no clear D gene. The CDR3 sequence is 16 residues long. The V end lost 2 bases, the J end lost 3 bases, and 15 bases lay between the germline ends. Germline values: CDR1 SGDLS, CDR2 YYNGEE.

The chain links TRBV6-5 to TRBJ2-2, with a tentative D call TRBD1 (6 bases). CDR3 size: 13 residues. The V end was cut by 4 bases, the J end by 10 bases, with 13 bases between. CDR1 is MNHEY and CDR2 is SVGAGI in the germline V gene. The CDR3 DNA reads as TGTGCCAGCAGTTCCCTTACAGGGAAGGAGCTGTTTTTT. Amino acids: CASSSLTGKELFF.

This chain connects TRBV9 to TRBJ2-7; no clear D gene. Trimming left V 2 bases short and J 0 bases short, with 15 bases between. Germline-derived CDR1 and CDR2 are SGDLS and YYNGEE. CDR3 length equals 16 residues. The CDR3 region is CASSVGSQIPSYEQYF. The CDR3 bases are TGTGCCAGCAGCGTTGGGTCACAAATCCCCTCCTACGAGCAGTACTTC.

The chain couples TRBV7-2 to TRBJ2-7; no reliable D call. The CDR3 loop spans 13 amino acids. Germline V gene data show CDR1 as SGHTA and CDR2 as FQGNSA. V shed 1 base and J shed 4 bases, with 8 bases lying between them. CDR3 in DNA: TGTGCCAGCAGCTTAGAGTATAAGTACGAGCAGTACTTC. This translates into CASSLEYKYEQYF.